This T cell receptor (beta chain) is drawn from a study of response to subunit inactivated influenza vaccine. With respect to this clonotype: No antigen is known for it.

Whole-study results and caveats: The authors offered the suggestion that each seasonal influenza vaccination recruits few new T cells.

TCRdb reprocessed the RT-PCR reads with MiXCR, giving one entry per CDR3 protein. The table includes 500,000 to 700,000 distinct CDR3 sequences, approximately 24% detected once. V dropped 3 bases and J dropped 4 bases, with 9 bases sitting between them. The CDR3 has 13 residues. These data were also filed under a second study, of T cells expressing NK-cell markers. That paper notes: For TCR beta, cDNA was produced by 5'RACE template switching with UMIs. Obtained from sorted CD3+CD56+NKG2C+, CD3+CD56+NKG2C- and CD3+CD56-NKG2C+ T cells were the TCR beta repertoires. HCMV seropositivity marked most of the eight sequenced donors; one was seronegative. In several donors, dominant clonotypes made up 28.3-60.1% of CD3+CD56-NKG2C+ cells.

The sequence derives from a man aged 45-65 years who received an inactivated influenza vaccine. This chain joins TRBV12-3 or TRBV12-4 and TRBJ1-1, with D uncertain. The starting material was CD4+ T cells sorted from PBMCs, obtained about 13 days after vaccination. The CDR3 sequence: CASSFNEGTEAFF. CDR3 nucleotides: TGTGCCAGCAGTTTCAATGAAGGCACTGAAGCTTTCTTT.